This T cell receptor (beta chain) is drawn from a study of T-cell reconstitution after alpha-beta-depleted transplantation in children. As it was prepared, the TCRbeta library received unique molecular identifiers. MiXCR was run by TCRdb on the PCR reads, yielding one entry per CDR3 protein. This sample has over 400,000 distinct CDR3 sequences, with 12% found just once. The sequenced sample was PBMCs from the stem cell graft donor, obtained from the stem cell graft. This receptor was obtained from a human donor who donated a stem cell graft to a child with combined immunodeficiency.

Here the CDR3 DNA reads TGTGCCAGCAGCCAACTCGGGGGGCGGGGGGGCCTCCACGAGCAGTACTTC. This codes for CASSQLGGRGGLHEQYF. This chain connects TRBV7-2 to TRBJ2-7; 9 bases are a match to TRBD2. The germline V gene encodes CDR1 SGHTA and CDR2 FQGNSA. The CDR3 runs 17 residues. The V segment lost 5 bases and the J segment 5 bases; nucleotides outside the gene matches: 16.